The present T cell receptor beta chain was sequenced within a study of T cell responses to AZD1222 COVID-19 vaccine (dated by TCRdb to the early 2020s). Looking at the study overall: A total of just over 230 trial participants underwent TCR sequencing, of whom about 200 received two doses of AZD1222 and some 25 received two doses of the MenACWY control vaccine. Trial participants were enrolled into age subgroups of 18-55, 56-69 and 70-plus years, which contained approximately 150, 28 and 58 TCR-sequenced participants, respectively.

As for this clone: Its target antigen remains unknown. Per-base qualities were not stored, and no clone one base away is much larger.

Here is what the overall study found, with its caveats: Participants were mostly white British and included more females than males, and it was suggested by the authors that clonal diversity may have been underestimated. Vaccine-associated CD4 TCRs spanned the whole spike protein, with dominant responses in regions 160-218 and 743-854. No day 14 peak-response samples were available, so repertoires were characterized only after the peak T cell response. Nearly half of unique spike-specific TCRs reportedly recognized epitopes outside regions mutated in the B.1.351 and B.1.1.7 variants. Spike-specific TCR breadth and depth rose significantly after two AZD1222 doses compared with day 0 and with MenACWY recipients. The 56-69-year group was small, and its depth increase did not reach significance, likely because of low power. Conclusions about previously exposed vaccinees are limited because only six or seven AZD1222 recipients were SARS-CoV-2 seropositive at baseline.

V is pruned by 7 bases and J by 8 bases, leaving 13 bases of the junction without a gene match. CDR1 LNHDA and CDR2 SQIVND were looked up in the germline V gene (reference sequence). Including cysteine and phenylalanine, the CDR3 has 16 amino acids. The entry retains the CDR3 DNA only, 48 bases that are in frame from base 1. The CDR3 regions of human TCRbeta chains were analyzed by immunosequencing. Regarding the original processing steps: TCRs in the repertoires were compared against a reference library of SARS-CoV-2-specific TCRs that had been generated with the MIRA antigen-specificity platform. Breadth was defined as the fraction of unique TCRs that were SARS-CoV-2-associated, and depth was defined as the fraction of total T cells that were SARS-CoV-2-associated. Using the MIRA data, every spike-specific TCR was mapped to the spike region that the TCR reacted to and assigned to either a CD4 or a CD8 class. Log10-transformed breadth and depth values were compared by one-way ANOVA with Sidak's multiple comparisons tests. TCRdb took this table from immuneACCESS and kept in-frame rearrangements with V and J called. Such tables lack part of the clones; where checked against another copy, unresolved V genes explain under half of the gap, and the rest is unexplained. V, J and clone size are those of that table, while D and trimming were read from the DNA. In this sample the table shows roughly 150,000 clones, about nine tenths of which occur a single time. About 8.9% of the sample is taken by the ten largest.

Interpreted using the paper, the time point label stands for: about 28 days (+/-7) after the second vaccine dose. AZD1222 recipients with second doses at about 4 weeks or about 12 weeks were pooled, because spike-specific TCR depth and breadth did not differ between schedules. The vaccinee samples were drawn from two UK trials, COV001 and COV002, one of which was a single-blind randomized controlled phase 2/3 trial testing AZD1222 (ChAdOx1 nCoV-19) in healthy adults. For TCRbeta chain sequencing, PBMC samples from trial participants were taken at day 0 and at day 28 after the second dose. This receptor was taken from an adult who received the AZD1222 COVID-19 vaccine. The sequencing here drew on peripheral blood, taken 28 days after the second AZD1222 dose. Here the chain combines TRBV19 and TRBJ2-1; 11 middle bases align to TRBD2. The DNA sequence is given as TGTGCCAGTACTAGACTAGCGGGAACCCAGCCCGATGAGCAGTTCTTC. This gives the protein CASTRLAGTQPDEQFF.